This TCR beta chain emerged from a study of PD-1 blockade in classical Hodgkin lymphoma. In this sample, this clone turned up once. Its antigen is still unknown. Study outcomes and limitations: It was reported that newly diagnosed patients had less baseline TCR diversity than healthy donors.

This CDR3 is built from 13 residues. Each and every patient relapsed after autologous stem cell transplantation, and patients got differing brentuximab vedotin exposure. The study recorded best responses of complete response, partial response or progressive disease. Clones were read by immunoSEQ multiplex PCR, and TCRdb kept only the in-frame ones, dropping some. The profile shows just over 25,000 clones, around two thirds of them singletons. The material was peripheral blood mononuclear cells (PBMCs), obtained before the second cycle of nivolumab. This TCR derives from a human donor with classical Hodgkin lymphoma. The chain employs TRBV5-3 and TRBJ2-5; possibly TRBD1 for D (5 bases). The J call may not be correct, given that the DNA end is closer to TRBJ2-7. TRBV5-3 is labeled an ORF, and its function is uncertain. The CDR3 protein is CARSLWGPNEQYF. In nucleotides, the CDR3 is TGTGCCAGAAGCTTGTGGGGCCCAAACGAGCAGTACTTC.